This T cell receptor beta chain was observed in a study of blood T cell repertoires in COVID-19. Repertoires were generated with immunoSEQ multiplex PCR, while TCRdb's copy carries only in-frame clones and drops some. The repertoire holds about 110,000 clones, about 70% seen once, with 0.9% in the top ten. Trimming removed 6 bases from V and 6 bases from J; junction bases left unmatched: 4. This CDR3 comprises 15 residues. Looked up from germline, CDR1 is SNHLY and CDR2 is FYNNEI. The rearrangement links TRBV2 to TRBJ2-2, with 13 nucleotides matching TRBD2. The specimen was peripheral blood. The TCR sequence derives from a human donor with acute or convalescent COVID-19. The donor label of this sample is uncertain. Here the CDR3 reads CASRGLAGMSGELFF. The CDR3 DNA sequence: TGTGCCAGCAGGGGACTAGCGGGGATGTCCGGGGAGCTGTTTTTT.